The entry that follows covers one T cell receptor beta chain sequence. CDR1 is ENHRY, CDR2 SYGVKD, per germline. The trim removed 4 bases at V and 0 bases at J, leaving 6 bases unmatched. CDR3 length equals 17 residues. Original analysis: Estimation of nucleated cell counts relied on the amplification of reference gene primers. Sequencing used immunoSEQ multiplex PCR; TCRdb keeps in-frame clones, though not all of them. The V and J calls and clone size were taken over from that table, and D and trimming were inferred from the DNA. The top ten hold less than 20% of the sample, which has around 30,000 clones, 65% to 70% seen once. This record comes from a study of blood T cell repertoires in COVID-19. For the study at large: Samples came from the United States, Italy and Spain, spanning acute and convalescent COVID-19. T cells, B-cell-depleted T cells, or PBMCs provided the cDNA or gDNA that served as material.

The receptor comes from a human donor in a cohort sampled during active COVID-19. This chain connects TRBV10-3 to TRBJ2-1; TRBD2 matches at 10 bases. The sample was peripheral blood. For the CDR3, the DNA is TGTGCCATCAGTGCCGCATCTAGCGGGAGCTCCTACAATGAGCAGTTCTTC. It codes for CAISAASSGSSYNEQFF.